A single sample is the source of the 27 T cell receptor beta chains below, sequenced in a study of patients and donors after allogeneic stem cell transplantation. TCRdb independently ran MiXCR on the RT-PCR reads; one entry per CDR3 protein. Here the sample spans almost 90,000 distinct CDR3 sequences, around 5% being singletons. The sequenced sample was blood, either unsorted or a sorted T cell fraction (not recorded which). These receptors were collected from a human donor who was either an allogeneic HSCT recipient or a stem cell or donor lymphocyte infusion donor (not recorded which). It is not recorded whose cells these are; they may come from a transplant donor.

The table lists this clonotype with a few counts. The rearrangement links TRBV15 to TRBJ2-7, with D possibly being TRBD1 or TRBD2 (5 bases each). Trimming stripped 1 base from V and 9 bases from J, with 10 bases between. Germline lookup yields CDR1 LNHNV and CDR2 YYDKDF (reference sequence). CDR3 size: 12 residues. The CDR3: CATSRGPGAQYF. Written as DNA, the CDR3 is TGTGCCACCAGCAGAGGCCCCGGGGCGCAGTACTTC.

This clonotype was picked up many times. The rearrangement links TRBV5-1 to TRBJ1-1; 7 positions match TRBD1. Germline V lookup: CDR1 SGHRS, CDR2 YFSETQ. The CDR3 is 14 amino acids. Trimming removed 3 bases from V and 4 bases from J; junction bases left unmatched: 6. The CDR3 DNA sequence: TGCGCCAGCAGCTCTTCCACAGGGGCCACTGAAGCTTTCTTT. It specifies CASSSSTGATEAFF.

The J gene is TRBJ1-2, the V gene TRBV15, with 7 bases matching TRBD1. From germline, CDR1 is LNHNV and CDR2 YYDKDF (reference sequence). V lost 5 bases, J lost 0 bases, and 6 bases stayed unmatched. The CDR3 has 15 residues. The CDR3 is CATSGLGGSNYGYTF. Written as DNA, the CDR3 is TGTGCCACCAGCGGCTTAGGGGGCTCTAACTATGGCTACACCTTC.

This clonotype was detected ten times or more. The chain recombines TRBV7-2 with TRBJ2-2; no definite D call. Germline V lookup: CDR1 SGHTA, CDR2 FQGNSA. Between the trimmed V and J ends, which lost 2 bases and 6 bases, there was a span of 10 bases. The CDR3 totals 14 residues. DNA for the CDR3: TGTGCCAGCAGCTTATTTGACTCTTCCGGGGAGCTGTTTTTT. It codes for CASSLFDSSGELFF.

The chain combines TRBV7-2 with TRBJ1-6, with 8 bases that match TRBD1. V lost 5 bases to trimming and J lost 13 bases; unmatched junction nucleotides: 7. CDR1 is SGHTA and CDR2 is FQGNSA in the germline V gene. The CDR3 has 13 amino acids. The CDR3 spells CASSPGQAFPLHF. CDR3 coding DNA: TGTGCCAGCAGCCCGGGACAGGCTTTTCCCCTCCACTTT.

The table lists this clonotype with many counts. The chain is built from TRBV11-2 and TRBJ2-5; TRBD1 agrees at 8 bases. Germline V lookup: CDR1 SGHAT, CDR2 FQNNGV. After removal of 0 bases from V and 7 bases from J, the junction contained 7 bases not matched to a gene. This CDR3 contains 15 residues. The CDR3 DNA sequence: TGTGCCAGCAGCTTAGATAAGCAGGGGGCAGGGACCCAGTACTTC. Protein sequence: CASSLDKQGAGTQYF.

The sample holds many counts of this clonotype. J is TRBJ2-3 and V is TRBV28, with no clear D. From germline, CDR1 is MDHEN and CDR2 SYDVKM. The CDR3 loop spans 15 amino acids. V lost 1 base to trimming and J lost 0 bases, with 8 bases between them. CDR3 loop: CASSLSLDSTDTQYF. In nucleotides, the CDR3 is TGTGCCAGCAGTTTATCTTTGGACAGCACAGATACGCAGTATTTT.

This clonotype was seen ten or more times. The chain combines TRBV5-1 with TRBJ1-6, with unresolved D. V lost 0 bases, J lost 0 bases, and 10 bases lay in between. The CDR3 loop spans 17 amino acids. Germline assignment: CDR1 SGHRS and CDR2 YFSETQ. DNA of the CDR3: TGCGCCAGCAGCTTGGTCGGTCAGAGCTCCTATAATTCACCCCTCCACTTT. Translating it yields CASSLVGQSSYNSPLHF.

This clonotype showed up many times. The rearrangement joins TRBV7-9 to TRBJ1-1; a weak D match, TRBD1 (5 bases). Germline CDR1 and CDR2: SEHNR and FQNEAQ (reference sequence). The V and J ends lost 2 bases and 4 bases respectively, with 11 bases between them. The CDR3 has 14 amino acids. The CDR3 protein is CASSLQLGGTEAFF. The CDR3 bases are TGTGCCAGCAGCTTACAGTTGGGGGGCACTGAAGCTTTCTTT.

This clonotype has at least ten counts. The rearrangement joins TRBV4-1 to TRBJ1-3; D is unresolved. The germline V gene has CDR1 MGHRA and CDR2 YSYEKL. The CDR3 runs to 18 residues. V was cut by 4 bases and J by 0 bases, with 19 bases left in between. The CDR3 nucleotides are TGCGCCAGCAGCCCCCACCTAGGGAGCCTAATCTCTGGAAACACCATATATTTT. This codes for CASSPHLGSLISGNTIYF.

As to this clonotype: Possible read error: a much larger clone is one base away. The rearrangement joins TRBV5-1 to TRBJ2-3, with D unclear. CDR3 size: 15 residues. The germline CDR1 and CDR2 sequences are SGHRS and YFSETQ. The DNA of the CDR3 is TGCGCCAGCAGCTTGGAGAGACGGAAGGCAGATATGCAGTATTTT. Translating it yields CASSLERRKADMQYF.

This clonotype came up many times. The chain employs TRBV20-1 and TRBJ1-2; D not certain. Germline CDR1 and CDR2: DFQATT and SNEGSKA (reference sequence). The CDR3 length is 12 residues. Trimming removed 2 bases at V and 5 bases at J, with 9 bases between. The CDR3 is CSARPDGYGYTF. The CDR3 DNA reads as TGCAGTGCTAGACCGGACGGGTATGGCTACACCTTC.

This clonotype was detected only a few times. This chain uses TRBV21-1 with TRBJ2-5; TRBD1 reflects the table's D call only, with no check against the DNA. TRBV21-1 is assigned pseudogene status. This CDR3 has 16 residues. CDR3 DNA: TGTGCCAGCAGCAAACCGTGCGGGACAGTCCAAGAGACCCAGTACTTC. As protein: CASSKPCGTVQETQYF.

This clonotype was observed a handful of times. This rearrangement joins TRBV6-5 to TRBJ1-1; unclear D gene. The CDR3 contains 14 residues. Trimming took 3 bases from V and 1 from J, leaving 9 bases between them. The germline V gene encodes CDR1 MNHEY and CDR2 SVGAGI. DNA of the CDR3: TGTGCCAGCAGTTATCACTCTTCGAACACTGAAGCTTTCTTT. It is translated as CASSYHSSNTEAFF.

The CDR3 region is CSASFAGTSGIAYEQYF. DNA for the CDR3: TGCAGTGCTAGTTTCGCGGGGACTAGCGGGATTGCCTACGAGCAGTACTTC. The chain has TRBV20-1 and TRBJ2-7; 13 bases match TRBD2. With 3 bases clipped from V and 2 bases from J, the junction kept 10 bases outside the gene matches. This CDR3 is built from 17 residues. Germline V gene sequence: CDR1 DFQATT, CDR2 SNEGSKA (reference sequence).

This clonotype occurred many times. The rearrangement links TRBV18 to TRBJ2-1, with TRBD2 identical over 11 bases. The CDR3 totals 17 residues. Per the germline V gene, CDR1 is KGHSH and CDR2 is LQKENI. Trimming at V came to 1 base and at J to 5 bases, leaving 7 bases not matched to a gene. CDR3 sequence (DNA): TGTGCCAGCTCACCACGGGTAGCGGGAGGGCAGCACAATGAGCAGTTCTTC. Protein: CASSPRVAGGQHNEQFF. Based on the CDR3 plus reference TRBV18 and TRBJ2-1, the full variable domain is NAGVMQNPRHLVRRRGQEARLRCSPMKGHSHVYWYRQLPEEGLKFMVYLQKENIIDESGMPKERFSAEFPKEGPSILRIQQVVRGDSAAYFCASSPRVAGGQHNEQFFGPGTRLTVL.

This clonotype has a count of ten or more. The rearrangement uses TRBV9 and TRBJ2-7, with TRBD1 matching over 8 bases. V shed 3 bases and J 4 bases; nucleotides not matched to a gene: 6. The CDR3 extends over 14 amino acids. Germline CDR1 reads SGDLS; CDR2 reads YYNGEE. The CDR3 bases are TGTGCCAGCAGCGCTGGACAGGGAACGTACGAGCAGTACTTC. Translating gives CASSAGQGTYEQYF.

The V gene is TRBV5-1, the J gene TRBJ1-3; TRBD1 matches 8 bases. CDR3 length: 15 amino acids. V was pared by 3 bases and J by 4 bases, with 6 bases of the junction left unmatched. Germline CDR1 and CDR2: SGHRS and YFSETQ. CDR3 in amino acids: CASSSGGGHGNTIYF. CDR3 DNA: TGCGCCAGCAGCTCAGGGGGCGGCCACGGAAACACCATATATTTT.

V usage is TRBV19 and J usage is TRBJ2-1; 9 bases align to TRBD1. J gave up 9 bases and V 6 bases, and 9 bases lay outside the gene matches. The CDR3 has 14 amino acids. Germline CDR1 is LNHDA and CDR2 is SQIVND (reference sequence). Written as DNA, the CDR3 is TGTGCCAGTAGGGTAGGGACAGGGCAAGGTGAGCAGTTCTTC. This encodes CASRVGTGQGEQFF.

Of note for this clonotype: A read error may produce the germline difference seen at one junction end. The chain links TRBV6-4 to TRBJ2-1, with D possibly being TRBD1 (5 bases). Germline values: CDR1 MRHNA, CDR2 SNTAGT. The CDR3 loop spans 13 amino acids. CDR3 nucleotide sequence: TGTGCCAGCAGTGCTCAGGGCTACCATGAGCAGTTCTTC. Protein sequence: CASSAQGYHEQFF.

In this sample, this clonotype turned up many times. The genes are TRBV16 and TRBJ1-5; D call uncertain. The CDR3 loop spans 12 amino acids. Deletions cut 4 bases from V and 4 bases from J, with 5 bases between. CDR1 is KGHSY and CDR2 is FQNENV in the germline V gene. In nucleotides, the CDR3 is TGTGCCAGCAGCCTCCAAAATCAGCCCCAGCATTTT. Protein sequence: CASSLQNQPQHF.

This clonotype was counted many times. This rearrangement joins TRBV12-3 or TRBV12-4 to TRBJ2-6; D gene uncertain. Trimming cost V 1 base and J 3 bases, with 4 bases left between them. The CDR3 is 14 amino acids. The CDR3 DNA reads TGTGCCAGCAGTTTAGGGGATGGGGCCAACGTCCTGACTTTC. It specifies CASSLGDGANVLTF.

This clonotype was found many times. V is TRBV6-5 and J is TRBJ2-7, with D tentatively TRBD2 (5 bases). Germline V gene lookup returns CDR1 MNHEY and CDR2 SVGAGI. V lost 8 bases and J lost 5, with 13 bases in between. The CDR3 has 12 amino acids. The CDR3 is CASLSPGDEQYF. The CDR3 bases are TGTGCCAGCCTTTCGCCCGGGGACGAGCAGTACTTC.

This clonotype has just one count. Just one base apart from a much larger clone, this may be a read error. The chain is built from TRBV20-1 and TRBJ1-2; the D gene is possibly TRBD1 (6 bases). Germline V lookup: CDR1 DFQATT, CDR2 SNEGSKA (reference sequence). The CDR3 totals 15 residues. Trimming pared 2 bases from V and 2 bases from J, leaving 15 bases between. The CDR3 spells CSARPTGTHNYGYTF. For the CDR3, the DNA is TGCAGTGCTAGACCCACAGGGACTCACAACTATGGCTACACCTTC.

This clonotype was observed a handful of times. V is TRBV18 and J is TRBJ2-7; D remains ambiguous. V was shortened by 6 bases and J by 5 bases, with 8 bases between the two germline ends. From germline, CDR1 is KGHSH and CDR2 LQKENI. This CDR3 contains 11 residues. CDR3 bases: TGTGCCAGCTCCTCGCGAGACGAGCAGTACTTC. As protein: CASSSRDEQYF.

The rearrangement joins TRBV4-1 to TRBJ2-3; TRBD2 is a possible D gene (6 bases). Deletions cut 4 bases from V and 1 base from J, with 12 bases between. The CDR3 consists of 15 residues. Germline CDR1 and CDR2: MGHRA and YSYEKL. CDR3 bases: TGCGCCAGCAGCCTTCATGGGACTGGCACAGATACGCAGTATTTT. Residues: CASSLHGTGTDTQYF.

This clonotype has at least ten counts. The V gene is TRBV5-1, the J gene TRBJ1-6, with D tentatively TRBD1 (6 bases). This CDR3 spans 14 amino acids. CDR1 and CDR2 from the germline V gene are SGHRS and YFSETQ. V shed 0 bases and J shed 10 bases, with 11 bases lying between them. This chain's CDR3 is CASSLETGQSPLHF. The DNA for the CDR3 is TGCGCCAGCAGCTTGGAAACAGGGCAGTCACCCCTCCACTTT.